The clone carrying this TCR beta chain is a singleton in its sample. V lost 4 bases and J 6 bases, leaving 12 bases between the germline ends. The CDR3 has 14 amino acids. Germline assignment: CDR1 MNHNS and CDR2 SASEGT. Repertoires were generated with immunoSEQ multiplex PCR, while TCRdb's copy carries only in-frame clones and drops some. In the table there are 77,000 or so clones, around four fifths of which are singletons. The data belong to a study of OX40 agonist ivuxolimab in advanced cancers. Study-level information: Having had anti-PD-1, anti-PD-L1 or anti-CTLA-4 therapy before was allowed, and 40% to 45% had some. Partial responses were achieved by three patients: one hepatocellular carcinoma, two cutaneous melanoma.

A history of autoimmune disease or systemic immunosuppression excluded patients. The chain is built from TRBV6-1 and TRBJ2-2; D may be TRBD1 (6 bases). The source material was CD4+ or CD8+ T cells sorted from blood, sampled in a trial of the OX40 agonist ivuxolimab. The source is an adult with an advanced solid tumor such as melanoma, head and neck, liver or kidney cancer. CDR3 residues: CASSVQGWSGELFF. CDR3 bases: TGTGCCAGCAGTGTACAGGGTTGGTCCGGGGAGCTGTTTTTT.